This T cell receptor (beta chain) was sequenced during a study of T cell responses to AZD1222 COVID-19 vaccine. Profiling relied on immunoSEQ multiplex PCR, and the TCRdb table lists in-frame clones only, not all of them. The data contain under 200,000 clones, 92% of them singletons. Pooling covered second doses at about 4 or about 12 weeks. General observations from the study: Spike-specific TCR breadth and depth went up after people got two AZD1222 doses.

As to this clone: Its antigen is as yet unknown. The junction departs from the called germline gene at one end, perhaps through a read error.

This CDR3 is built from 14 residues. Per germline, CDR1 MGHRA and CDR2 YSYEKL. The specimen was peripheral blood, collected 28 days after the second AZD1222 dose. The chain employs TRBV4-1 and TRBJ1-2, with TRBD1 matching 8 bases. The source is an adult who received the AZD1222 COVID-19 vaccine. The CDR3 is CASSQAGTGTLESF. The DNA of the CDR3 is TGCGCCAGCAGCCAGGCCGGGACAGGCACACTTGAATCCTTC.